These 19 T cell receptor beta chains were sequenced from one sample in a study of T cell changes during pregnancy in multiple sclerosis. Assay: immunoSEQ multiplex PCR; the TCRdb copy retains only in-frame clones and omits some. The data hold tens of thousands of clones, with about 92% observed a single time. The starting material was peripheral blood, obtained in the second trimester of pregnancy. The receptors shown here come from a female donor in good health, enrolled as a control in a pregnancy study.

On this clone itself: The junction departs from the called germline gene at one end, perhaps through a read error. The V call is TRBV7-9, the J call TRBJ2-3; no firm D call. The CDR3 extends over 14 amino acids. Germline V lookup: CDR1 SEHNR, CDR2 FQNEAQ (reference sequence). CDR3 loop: CASSFGDSTDTQYF. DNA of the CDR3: TGTGCCAGCAGCTTTGGCGATAGCACCGATACGCAGTATTTT. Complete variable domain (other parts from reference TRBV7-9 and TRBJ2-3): DTGVSQNPRHKITKRGQNVTFRCDPISEHNRLYWYRQTLGQGPEFLTYFQNEAQLEKSRLLSDRFSAERPKGSFSTLEIQRTEQGDSAMYLCASSFGDSTDTQYFGPGTRLTVL.

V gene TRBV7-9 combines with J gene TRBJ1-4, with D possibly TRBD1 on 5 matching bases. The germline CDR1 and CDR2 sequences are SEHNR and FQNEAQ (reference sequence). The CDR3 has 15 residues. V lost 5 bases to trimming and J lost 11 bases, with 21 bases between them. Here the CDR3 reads CASSPTGGGPPKLFF. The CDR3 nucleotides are TGTGCCAGCAGCCCAACAGGCGGGGGACCCCCGAAACTGTTTTTT.

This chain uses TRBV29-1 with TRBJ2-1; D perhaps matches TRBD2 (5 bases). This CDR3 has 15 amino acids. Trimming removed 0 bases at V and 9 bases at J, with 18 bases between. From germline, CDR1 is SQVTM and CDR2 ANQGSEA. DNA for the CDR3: TGCAGCGTTGAAGATGGGAGCTTGGACTTGGGTGAGCAGTTCTTC. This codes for CSVEDGSLDLGEQFF.

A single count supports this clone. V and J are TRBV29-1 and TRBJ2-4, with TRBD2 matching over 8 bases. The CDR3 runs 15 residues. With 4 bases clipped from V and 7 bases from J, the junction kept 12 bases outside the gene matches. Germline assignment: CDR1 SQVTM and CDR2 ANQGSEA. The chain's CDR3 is CSVVGSGAGGNIQYF. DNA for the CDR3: TGCAGCGTTGTTGGTAGCGGGGCTGGGGGTAACATTCAGTACTTC.

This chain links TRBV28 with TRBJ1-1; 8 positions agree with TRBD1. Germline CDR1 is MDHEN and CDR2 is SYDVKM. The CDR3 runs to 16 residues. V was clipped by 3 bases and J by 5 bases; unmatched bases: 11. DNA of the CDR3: TGTGCCAGCAGTTTCCATTTGGGACAGGCAAAAACTGAAGCTTTCTTT. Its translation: CASSFHLGQAKTEAFF.

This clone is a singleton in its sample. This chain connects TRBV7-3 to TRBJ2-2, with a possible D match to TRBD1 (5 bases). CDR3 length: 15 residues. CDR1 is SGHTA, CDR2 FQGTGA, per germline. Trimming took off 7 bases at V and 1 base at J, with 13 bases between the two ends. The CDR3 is CASTNIQGNTGELFF. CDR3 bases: TGTGCCAGCACCAATATCCAGGGGAACACCGGGGAGCTGTTTTTT. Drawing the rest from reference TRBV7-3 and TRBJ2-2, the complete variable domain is GAGVSQTPSNKVTEKGKYVELRCDPISGHTALYWYRQSLGQGPEFLIYFQGTGAADDSGLPNDRFFAVRPEGSVSTLKIQRTERGDSAVYLCASTNIQGNTGELFFGEGSRLTVL.

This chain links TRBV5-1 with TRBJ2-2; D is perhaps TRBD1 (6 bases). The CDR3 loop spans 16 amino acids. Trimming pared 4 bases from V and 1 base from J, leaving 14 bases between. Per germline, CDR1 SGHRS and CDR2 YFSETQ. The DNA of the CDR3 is TGCGCCAGCAGCGGGCTTCAGGGGAGGAACACCGGGGAGCTGTTTTTT. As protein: CASSGLQGRNTGELFF.

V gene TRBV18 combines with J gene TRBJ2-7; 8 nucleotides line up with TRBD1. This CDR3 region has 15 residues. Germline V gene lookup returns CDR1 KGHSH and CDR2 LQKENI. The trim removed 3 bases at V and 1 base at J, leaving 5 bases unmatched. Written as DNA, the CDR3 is TGTGCCAGCTCACCCCCCGGGACAGGTTCCTACGAGCAGTACTTC. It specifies CASSPPGTGSYEQYF.

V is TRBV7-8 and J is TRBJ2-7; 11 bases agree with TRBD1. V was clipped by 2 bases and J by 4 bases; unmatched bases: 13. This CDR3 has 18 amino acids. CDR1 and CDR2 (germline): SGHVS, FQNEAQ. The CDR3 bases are TGTGCCAGCAGCTTATTTTCCTCCGGGACAGGGGGAAGTTACGAGCAGTACTTC. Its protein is CASSLFSSGTGGSYEQYF.

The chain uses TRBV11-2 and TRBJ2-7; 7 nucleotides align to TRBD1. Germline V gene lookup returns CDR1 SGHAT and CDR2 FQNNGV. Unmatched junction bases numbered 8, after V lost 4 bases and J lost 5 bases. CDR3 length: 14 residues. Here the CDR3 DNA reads TGTGCCAGCAGCTCCCGACAGGGCGGAGACGAGCAGTACTTC. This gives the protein CASSSRQGGDEQYF.

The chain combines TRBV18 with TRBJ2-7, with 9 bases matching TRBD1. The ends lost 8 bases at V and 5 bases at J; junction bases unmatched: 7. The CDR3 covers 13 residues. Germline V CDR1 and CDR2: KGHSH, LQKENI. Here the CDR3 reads CASTGTGLDEQYF. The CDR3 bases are TGTGCCAGCACCGGGACAGGGTTGGACGAGCAGTACTTC.

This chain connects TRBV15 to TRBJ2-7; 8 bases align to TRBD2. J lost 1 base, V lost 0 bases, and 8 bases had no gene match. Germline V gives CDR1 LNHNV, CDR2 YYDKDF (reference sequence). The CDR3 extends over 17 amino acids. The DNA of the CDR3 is TGTGCCACCAGCAGAGATAAAGGGACTAGTAGATCCTACGAGCAGTACTTC. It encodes CATSRDKGTSRSYEQYF.

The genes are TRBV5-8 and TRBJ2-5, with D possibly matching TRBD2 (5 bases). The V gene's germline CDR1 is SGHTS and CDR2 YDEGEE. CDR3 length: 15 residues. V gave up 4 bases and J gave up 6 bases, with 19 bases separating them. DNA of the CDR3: TGTGCCAGCAGCCCGGACTGGCGGGCTGCGCAGACCCAGTACTTC. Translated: CASSPDWRAAQTQYF. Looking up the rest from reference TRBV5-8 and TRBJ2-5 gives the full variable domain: EAGVTQSPTHLIKTRGQQATLRCSPISGHTSVYWYQQALGLGLQFLLWYDEGEERNRGNFPPRFSGRQFPNYSSELNVNALELEDSALYLCASSPDWRAAQTQYFGPGTRLLVL.

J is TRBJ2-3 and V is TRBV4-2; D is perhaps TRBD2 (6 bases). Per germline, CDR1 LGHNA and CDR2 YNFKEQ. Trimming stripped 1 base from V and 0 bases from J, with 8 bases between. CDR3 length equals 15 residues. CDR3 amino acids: CASSQGGTSTDTQYF. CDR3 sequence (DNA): TGTGCCAGCAGCCAAGGAGGGACTAGCACAGATACGCAGTATTTT.

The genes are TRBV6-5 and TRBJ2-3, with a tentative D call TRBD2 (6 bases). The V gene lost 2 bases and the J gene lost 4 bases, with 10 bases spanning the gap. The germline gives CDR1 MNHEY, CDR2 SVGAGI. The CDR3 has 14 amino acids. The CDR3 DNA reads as TGTGCCAGCAGTTACGCGGGGACGGCAGATACGCAGTATTTT. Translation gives CASSYAGTADTQYF.

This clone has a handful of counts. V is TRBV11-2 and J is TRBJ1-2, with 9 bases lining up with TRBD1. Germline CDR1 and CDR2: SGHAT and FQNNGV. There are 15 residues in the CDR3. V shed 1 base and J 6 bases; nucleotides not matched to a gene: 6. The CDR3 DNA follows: TGTGCCAGCAGCTTAGCCGTCGGGACAGGGCATGGCTACACCTTC. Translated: CASSLAVGTGHGYTF.

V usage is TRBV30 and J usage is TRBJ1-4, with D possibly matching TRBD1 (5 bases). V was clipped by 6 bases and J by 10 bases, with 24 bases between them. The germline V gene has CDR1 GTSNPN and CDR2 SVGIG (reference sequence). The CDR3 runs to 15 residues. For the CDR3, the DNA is TGTGCCTGCCAACAGGCCCAATGGTCGGGGGGAAAACTGTTTTTT. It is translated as CACQQAQWSGGKLFF.

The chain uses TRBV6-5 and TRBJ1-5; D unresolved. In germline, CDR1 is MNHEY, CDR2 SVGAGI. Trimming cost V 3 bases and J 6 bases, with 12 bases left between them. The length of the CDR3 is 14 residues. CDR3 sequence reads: CASSYYPGGQPQHF. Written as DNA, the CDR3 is TGTGCCAGCAGTTATTACCCAGGAGGTCAGCCCCAGCATTTT.

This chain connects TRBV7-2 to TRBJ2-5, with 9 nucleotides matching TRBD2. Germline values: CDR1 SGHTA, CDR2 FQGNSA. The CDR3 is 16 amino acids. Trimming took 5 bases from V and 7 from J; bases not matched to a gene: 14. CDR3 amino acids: CASSGRGGLAPWTQYF. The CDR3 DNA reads TGTGCCAGCAGCGGTAGAGGGGGACTAGCTCCCTGGACCCAGTACTTC. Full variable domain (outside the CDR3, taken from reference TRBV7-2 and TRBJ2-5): GAGVSQSPSNKVTEKGKDVELRCDPISGHTALYWYRQSLGQGLEFLIYFQGNSAPDKSGLPSDRFSAERTGGSVSTLTIQRTQQEDSAVYLCASSGRGGLAPWTQYFGPGTRLLVL.